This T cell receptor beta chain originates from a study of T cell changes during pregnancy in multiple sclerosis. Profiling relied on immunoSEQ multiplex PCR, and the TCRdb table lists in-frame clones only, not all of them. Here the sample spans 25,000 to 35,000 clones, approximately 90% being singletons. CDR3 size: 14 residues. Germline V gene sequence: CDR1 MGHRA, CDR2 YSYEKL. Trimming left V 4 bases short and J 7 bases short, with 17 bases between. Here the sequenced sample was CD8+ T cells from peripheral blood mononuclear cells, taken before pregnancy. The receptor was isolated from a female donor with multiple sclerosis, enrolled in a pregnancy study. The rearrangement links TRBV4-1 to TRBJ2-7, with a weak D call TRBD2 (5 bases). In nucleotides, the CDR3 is TGCGCCAGCAGCCGGGTCCTGGACTCTGGGGAGCAGTACTTC. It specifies CASSRVLDSGEQYF.